This is a list of T cell receptor beta chains from one sample in a study of technical replicates of blood from several donors. Clones were sequenced by immunoSEQ multiplex PCR, and TCRdb holds only the in-frame ones, with some missing. There are roughly 70,000 clones in the sample; approximately 90% occur only once, and 4.7% lies in the top ten. Sequencing was performed on PBMCs. The source of these receptors is a human donor in good health. Some clones in this sample may be carry-over from other donors' samples. Both conserved end residues are part of each CDR3. A D gene is named only where the DNA matches it firmly. The size field is filled for only some rows; it gives once, few, many or a size class.

D gene: TRBD1; V gene: TRBV28; J gene: TRBJ1-5; clone size: -; CDR3 DNA: TGTGCCAGCAGTTTCCGGGACAGGGCGCCTCAGCCCCAGCATTTT; CDR3 protein: CASSFRDRAPQPQHF
D gene: TRBD2; V gene: TRBV7-9; J gene: TRBJ2-2; clone size: -; CDR3 DNA: TGTGCCAGCACTGTTCGGGAGGCAGGGAACACCGGGGAGCTGTTTTTT; CDR3 protein: CASTVREAGNTGELFF
D gene: -; V gene: TRBV18; J gene: TRBJ1-2; clone size: -; CDR3 DNA: TGTGCCAGCTCACCATCAACGGGGTATGGCTACACCTTC; CDR3 protein: CASSPSTGYGYTF
D gene: TRBD2; V gene: TRBV7-9; J gene: TRBJ2-7; clone size: -; CDR3 DNA: TGTGCCAGCAGCTCCCTTCCGGGACTAGCGGGAGGGGGGTACGAGCAGTACTTC; CDR3 protein: CASSSLPGLAGGGYEQYF
D gene: TRBD2; V gene: TRBV7-3; J gene: TRBJ2-3; clone size: -; CDR3 DNA: TGTGCCAGCAGCCTTGGGCCGGGACTAGCGGGGTCTCCCGGGGCAGATACGCAGTATTTT; CDR3 protein: CASSLGPGLAGSPGADTQYF
D gene: -; V gene: TRBV10-3; J gene: TRBJ2-7; clone size: -; CDR3 DNA: TGTGCCATAGCCAAAACCTACGAGCAGTACTTC; CDR3 protein: CAIAKTYEQYF
D gene: -; V gene: TRBV5-4; J gene: TRBJ2-7; clone size: -; CDR3 DNA: TGTGCCAGCAGCTTCGACAACTACGAGCAGTACTTC; CDR3 protein: CASSFDNYEQYF
D gene: TRBD2; V gene: TRBV5-1; J gene: TRBJ2-1; clone size: -; CDR3 DNA: TGCGCCAGCAGGCCGGGTAGCGGGGAGGCTTTCAATGAGCAGTTCTTC; CDR3 protein: CASRPGSGEAFNEQFF
D gene: -; V gene: TRBV30; J gene: TRBJ1-1; clone size: -; CDR3 DNA: TGTGCCTGGAGGAACACCGCTCCGGGGAAATTTTCTCCAGGCACTGAAGCTTTCTTT; CDR3 protein: CAWRNTAPGKFSPGTEAFF
D gene: TRBD1; V gene: TRBV6-5; J gene: TRBJ1-1; clone size: -; CDR3 DNA: TGTGCCAGCAGTTACCAAACTGGACAGGGACGGACTGAAGCTTTCTTT; CDR3 protein: CASSYQTGQGRTEAFF
D gene: -; V gene: TRBV2; J gene: TRBJ1-2; clone size: once; CDR3 DNA: TGTGCCAGCATGAGTAAAGGCTACACCTTC; CDR3 protein: CASMSKGYTF
D gene: TRBD1; V gene: TRBV27; J gene: TRBJ1-6; clone size: once; CDR3 DNA: TGTGCCAGCAGTTGGGACAGCTCCTATAATTCACCCCTCCACTTT; CDR3 protein: CASSWDSSYNSPLHF
D gene: -; V gene: TRBV13; J gene: TRBJ2-1; clone size: -; CDR3 DNA: TGTGCCAGCAGTCTCAGGGTGCCCTACAATGAGCAGTTCTTC; CDR3 protein: CASSLRVPYNEQFF
D gene: TRBD1; V gene: TRBV5-4; J gene: TRBJ2-5; clone size: -; CDR3 DNA: TGTGCCAGCAGCCCCAAAGGACAGGGGCGGCAGGAGACCCAGTACTTC; CDR3 protein: CASSPKGQGRQETQYF
D gene: -; V gene: TRBV5-1; J gene: TRBJ2-7; clone size: once; CDR3 DNA: TGCGCCAGCAGCCCGAGGGGGACTATGACTTACGAGCAGTACTTC; CDR3 protein: CASSPRGTMTYEQYF
D gene: TRBD1; V gene: TRBV7-9; J gene: TRBJ1-4; clone size: -; CDR3 DNA: TGTGCCAGCAGATTACAGGGGAATGAAAAACTGTTTTTT; CDR3 protein: CASRLQGNEKLFF
D gene: TRBD1; V gene: TRBV4-2; J gene: TRBJ1-2; clone size: once; CDR3 DNA: TGTGCCAGCAGCCAAGGAACAGGGGGCGCGGACTATGGCTACACCTTC; CDR3 protein: CASSQGTGGADYGYTF
D gene: TRBD1; V gene: TRBV18; J gene: TRBJ1-1; clone size: -; CDR3 DNA: TGTGCCAGCTCACCTTCGGGGCAGGGGGCGCGAGCTTTCTTT; CDR3 protein: CASSPSGQGARAFF
D gene: TRBD1; V gene: TRBV18; J gene: TRBJ1-5; clone size: -; CDR3 DNA: TGTGCCAGCTCACCACAAGCAGGGGGCCGAGGCAATCAGCCCCAGCATTTT; CDR3 protein: CASSPQAGGRGNQPQHF
D gene: TRBD2; V gene: TRBV6-1; J gene: TRBJ2-7; clone size: -; CDR3 DNA: TGTGCCAGCCTAAACGGACACCGGGGGGACGAGCAGTACTTC; CDR3 protein: CASLNGHRGDEQYF
D gene: -; V gene: TRBV19; J gene: TRBJ1-4; clone size: -; CDR3 DNA: TGTGCCAGTACCCCGGGAGGAACTAATGAAAAACTGTTTTTT; CDR3 protein: CASTPGGTNEKLFF
D gene: TRBD2; V gene: TRBV5-1; J gene: TRBJ2-1; clone size: -; CDR3 DNA: TGCGCCAGCAGTCGACTAGCGGGAGATAGGGAGCAGTTCTTC; CDR3 protein: CASSRLAGDREQFF
D gene: TRBD1; V gene: TRBV7-9; J gene: TRBJ2-1; clone size: -; CDR3 DNA: TGTGCCAGCAGCTTAGCGACAGGGGGCCGCAATGAGCAGTTCTTC; CDR3 protein: CASSLATGGRNEQFF
D gene: -; V gene: TRBV19; J gene: TRBJ2-7; clone size: -; CDR3 DNA: TGTGCCAGTAGTATCGAAGCATACTACGAGCAGTACTTC; CDR3 protein: CASSIEAYYEQYF
D gene: TRBD1; V gene: TRBV6-5; J gene: TRBJ2-7; clone size: -; CDR3 DNA: TGTGCCAGCAGTCGGGACAGGGGTTACGAGCAGTACTTC; CDR3 protein: CASSRDRGYEQYF
D gene: -; V gene: TRBV4-3; J gene: TRBJ2-1; clone size: -; CDR3 DNA: TGCGCCAGCAGCCCCGACGCGGTGGGCTCCTACAATGAGCAGTTCTTC; CDR3 protein: CASSPDAVGSYNEQFF
D gene: TRBD1; V gene: TRBV4-3; J gene: TRBJ1-2; clone size: -; CDR3 DNA: TGCGCCAGCAGCCATCTTAGACAGGGGTGGTATGGCTACACCTTC; CDR3 protein: CASSHLRQGWYGYTF
D gene: -; V gene: TRBV19; J gene: TRBJ2-5; clone size: -; CDR3 DNA: TGTGCCAGTAGTCCGGGCGGCCGAGGCGGGGTGCGACAAGAGACCCAGTACTTC; CDR3 protein: CASSPGGRGGVRQETQYF
D gene: TRBD1; V gene: TRBV7-2; J gene: TRBJ1-1; clone size: -; CDR3 DNA: TGTGCCAGCAGCTTACAGGGGGCAACTGAAGCTTTCTTT; CDR3 protein: CASSLQGATEAFF
D gene: -; V gene: TRBV5-1; J gene: TRBJ2-1; clone size: -; CDR3 DNA: TGCGCCAGCAGCCTAGGAGTTCTCAATGAGCAGTTCTTC; CDR3 protein: CASSLGVLNEQFF
D gene: TRBD2; V gene: TRBV29-1; J gene: TRBJ2-7; clone size: -; CDR3 DNA: TGCAGCGTTGCCGGGACTAGCGGGAGGGGATCCTACGAGCAGTACTTC; CDR3 protein: CSVAGTSGRGSYEQYF
D gene: TRBD1; V gene: TRBV6-1; J gene: TRBJ2-5; clone size: once; CDR3 DNA: TGTGCCAGCAGTGGCTGGACAGGTCCCCAAGAGACCCAGTACTTC; CDR3 protein: CASSGWTGPQETQYF
D gene: TRBD1; V gene: TRBV6-6; J gene: TRBJ1-2; clone size: -; CDR3 DNA: TGTGCCAGCAGTTATACCGGGACAGGGTACAACTATGGCTACACCTTC; CDR3 protein: CASSYTGTGYNYGYTF
D gene: -; V gene: TRBV10-3; J gene: TRBJ2-5; clone size: -; CDR3 DNA: TGTGCCATCAAGACCCTAGAATCGAGGCTTAATCGCCTTAAAGAGACCCAGTACTTC; CDR3 protein: CAIKTLESRLNRLKETQYF
D gene: TRBD2; V gene: TRBV6-5; J gene: TRBJ2-3; clone size: -; CDR3 DNA: TGTGCCAGCAGTTTTTTGGTCGGGCGGGGGGTTGGTACGCAGTATTTT; CDR3 protein: CASSFLVGRGVGTQYF
D gene: -; V gene: TRBV4-3; J gene: TRBJ2-7; clone size: once; CDR3 DNA: TGCGCCAGCAGCCAAGATTCAGGAAATATCGACGAGCAGTACTTC; CDR3 protein: CASSQDSGNIDEQYF
D gene: TRBD2; V gene: TRBV7-3; J gene: TRBJ2-2; clone size: -; CDR3 DNA: TGTGCCAGCAGGGTGGACGCGGGGAGGGCCGGGGAGCTGTTTTTT; CDR3 protein: CASRVDAGRAGELFF
D gene: TRBD1; V gene: TRBV27; J gene: TRBJ1-2; clone size: -; CDR3 DNA: TGTGCCAGCAGTCCTGGGACAGCCCTCTATGGCTACACCTTC; CDR3 protein: CASSPGTALYGYTF
D gene: -; V gene: TRBV19; J gene: TRBJ1-1; clone size: -; CDR3 DNA: TGTGCCAGTAGTGCTCCGCGGATTGGGTTTCGGACTGAAGCTTTCTTT; CDR3 protein: CASSAPRIGFRTEAFF
D gene: TRBD1; V gene: TRBV29-1; J gene: TRBJ2-7; clone size: -; CDR3 DNA: TGCAGCGTTGCCGGAGACAGGGGTGACGAGCAGTACTTC; CDR3 protein: CSVAGDRGDEQYF
D gene: -; V gene: TRBV28; J gene: TRBJ1-5; clone size: few; CDR3 DNA: TGTGCCAGCAGTGAGGTTGGCAATCAGCCCCAGCATTTT; CDR3 protein: CASSEVGNQPQHF
D gene: -; V gene: TRBV6-5; J gene: TRBJ1-1; clone size: -; CDR3 DNA: TGTGCCAGCAGTTACTCTCAGGGTGCCACTGAAGCTTTCTTT; CDR3 protein: CASSYSQGATEAFF
D gene: -; V gene: TRBV18; J gene: TRBJ2-7; clone size: -; CDR3 DNA: TGTGCCAGCTCACCCGACGGGATAAGGGAGCAGTACTTC; CDR3 protein: CASSPDGIREQYF
D gene: -; V gene: TRBV21-1; J gene: TRBJ1-4; clone size: -; CDR3 DNA: TGTGCCAGCAGCTCACAGGGGGCTGGGGAAAAACTGTTTTTT; CDR3 protein: CASSSQGAGEKLFF
D gene: TRBD1; V gene: TRBV7-8; J gene: TRBJ1-1; clone size: -; CDR3 DNA: TGTGCCAGCAGCCAGACAGGGAGCACTGAAGCTTTCTTT; CDR3 protein: CASSQTGSTEAFF